The sequence of this T cell receptor beta chain was determined in a study of blood T cell repertoires in COVID-19. Turning to the study itself: From T cells, B-cell-depleted T cells, or PBMCs came the material, which was cDNA or gDNA.

Measured with immunoSEQ multiplex PCR; TCRdb has only the in-frame clones, and not every one. The repertoire holds about 120,000 clones, more than 85% seen once, with 19% in the top ten. With V trimmed by 7 bases and J by 13 bases, 7 bases remained unmatched. The CDR3 sequence is 12 residues long. This chain connects TRBV12-3 or TRBV12-4 to TRBJ1-2; 12 nucleotides line up with TRBD1. The specimen was peripheral blood. This clonotype was obtained from a human donor with acute or convalescent COVID-19. The donor label of this sample is uncertain. The CDR3 nucleotides are TGTGCCAGCACCCCGGGACAGGGGGCGCCCACCTTC. It translates to CASTPGQGAPTF.